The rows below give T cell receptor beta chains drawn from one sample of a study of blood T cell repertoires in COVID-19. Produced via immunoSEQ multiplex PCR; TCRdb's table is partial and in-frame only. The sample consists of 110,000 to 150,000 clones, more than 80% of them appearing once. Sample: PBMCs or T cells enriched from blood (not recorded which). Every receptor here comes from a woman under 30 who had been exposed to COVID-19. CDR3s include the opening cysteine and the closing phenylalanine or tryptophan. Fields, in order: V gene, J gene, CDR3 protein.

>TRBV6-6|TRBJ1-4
CASSYPTGGDEKLFF
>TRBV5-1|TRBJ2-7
CASSRDRPTYEQYF
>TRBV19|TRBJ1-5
CASSSLGGNQPQHF
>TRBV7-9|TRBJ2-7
CASSPQDSYEQYF
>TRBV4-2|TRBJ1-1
CASSQTGQGGSEAFF
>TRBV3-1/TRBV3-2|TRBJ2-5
CASSPLTETQYF
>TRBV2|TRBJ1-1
CASSPGLNTEAFF
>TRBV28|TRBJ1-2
CASSLWGANLHNYGYTF
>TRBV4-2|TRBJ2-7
CASSPGLGARGNYEQYF
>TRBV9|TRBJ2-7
CASSAGSYEQYF
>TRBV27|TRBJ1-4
CASSPGQVREKLFF
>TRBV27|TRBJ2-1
CASSYGAGELNEQFF